This entry concerns a single T cell receptor (beta chain). The antigen is not known. The data were taken from a study of radiotherapy plus CTLA-4 blockade in lung cancer. Regarding the study as a whole: Blood-borne expansion of tumor-derived TCR clones followed radiotherapy plus ipilimumab.

The germline gives CDR1 SGHTA, CDR2 FQGNSA. The CDR3 totals 19 residues. The V gene end was trimmed by 2 bases and the J gene end by 2 bases; junction bases not matched to a gene: 12. Produced via immunoSEQ multiplex PCR; TCRdb's table is partial and in-frame only. This sample has some 74,000 clones, with around 80% found just once. This chain joins TRBV7-2 and TRBJ1-5; 10 bases fit TRBD1. Sequencing used peripheral blood, obtained from a patient treated with radiotherapy plus ipilimumab. The clonotype was recovered from a human donor with non-small cell lung cancer who had a complete response to radiotherapy plus ipilimumab. The CDR3 loop reads CASSLMGRSGTGGNQPQHF. The DNA of the CDR3 is TGTGCCAGCAGCTTAATGGGAAGGTCCGGGACAGGGGGCAATCAGCCCCAGCATTTT.